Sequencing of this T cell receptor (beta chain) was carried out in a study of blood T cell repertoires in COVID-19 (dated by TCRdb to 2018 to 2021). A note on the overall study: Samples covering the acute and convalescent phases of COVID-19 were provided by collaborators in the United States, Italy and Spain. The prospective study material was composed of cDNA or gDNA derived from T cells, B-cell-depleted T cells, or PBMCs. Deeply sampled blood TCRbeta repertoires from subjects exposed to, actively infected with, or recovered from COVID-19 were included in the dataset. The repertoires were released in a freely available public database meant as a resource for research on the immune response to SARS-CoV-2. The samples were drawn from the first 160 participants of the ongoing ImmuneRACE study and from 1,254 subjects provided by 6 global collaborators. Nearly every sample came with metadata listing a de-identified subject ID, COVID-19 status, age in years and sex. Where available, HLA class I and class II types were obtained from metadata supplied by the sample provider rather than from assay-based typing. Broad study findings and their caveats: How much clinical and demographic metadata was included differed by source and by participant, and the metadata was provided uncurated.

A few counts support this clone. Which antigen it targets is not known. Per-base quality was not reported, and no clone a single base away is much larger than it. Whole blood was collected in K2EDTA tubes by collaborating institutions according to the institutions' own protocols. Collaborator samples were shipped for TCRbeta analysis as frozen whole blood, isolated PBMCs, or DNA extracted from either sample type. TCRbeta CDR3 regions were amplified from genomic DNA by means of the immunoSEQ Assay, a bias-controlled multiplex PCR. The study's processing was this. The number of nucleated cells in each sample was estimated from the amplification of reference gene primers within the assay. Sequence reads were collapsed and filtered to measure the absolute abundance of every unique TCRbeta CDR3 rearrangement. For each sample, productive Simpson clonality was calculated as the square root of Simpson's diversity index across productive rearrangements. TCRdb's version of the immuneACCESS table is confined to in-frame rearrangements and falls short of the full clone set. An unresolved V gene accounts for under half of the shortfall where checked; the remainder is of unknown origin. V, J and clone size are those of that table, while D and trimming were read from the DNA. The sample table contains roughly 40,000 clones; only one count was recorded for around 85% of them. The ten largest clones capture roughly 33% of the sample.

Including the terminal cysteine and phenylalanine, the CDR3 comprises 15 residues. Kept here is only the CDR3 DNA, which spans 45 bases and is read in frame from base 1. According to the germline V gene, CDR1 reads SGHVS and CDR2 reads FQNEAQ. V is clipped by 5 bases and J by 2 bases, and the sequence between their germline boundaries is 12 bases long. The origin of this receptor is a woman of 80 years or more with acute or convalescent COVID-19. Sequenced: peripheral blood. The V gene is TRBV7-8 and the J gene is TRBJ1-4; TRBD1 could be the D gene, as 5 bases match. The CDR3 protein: CASSKYSGTNEKLFF. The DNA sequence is TGTGCCAGCAGCAAGTATTCAGGGACTAATGAAAAACTGTTTTTT.